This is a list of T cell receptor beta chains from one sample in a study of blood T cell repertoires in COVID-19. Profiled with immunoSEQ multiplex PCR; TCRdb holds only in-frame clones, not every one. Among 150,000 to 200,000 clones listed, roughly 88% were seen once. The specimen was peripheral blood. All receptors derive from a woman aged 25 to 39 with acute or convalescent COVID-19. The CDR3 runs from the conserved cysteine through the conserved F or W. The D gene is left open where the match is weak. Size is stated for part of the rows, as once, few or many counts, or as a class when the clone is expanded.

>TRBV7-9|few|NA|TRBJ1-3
TGTGCCAGCAGCCCCCGAGGTCGACGGACTGGAAACACCATATATTTT
CASSPRGRRTGNTIYF
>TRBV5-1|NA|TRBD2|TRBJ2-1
TGCGCCAGCAGCGGCACAGCGGGAGGCGAATCCAATGAGCAGTTCTTC
CASSGTAGGESNEQFF
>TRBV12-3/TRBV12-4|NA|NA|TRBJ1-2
TGTGCCAGCAGTTTACTAGGAAACTACACCTTC
CASSLLGNYTF
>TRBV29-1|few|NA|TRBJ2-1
TGCAGCGTTGGGCAGGGGCGATACAATGAGCAGTTCTTC
CSVGQGRYNEQFF
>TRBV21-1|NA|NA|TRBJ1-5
TGTGCCAGCAGCAAAGGGGGAGGGGAGGGTACGAGCAATCAGCCCCAGCATTTT
CASSKGGGEGTSNQPQHF
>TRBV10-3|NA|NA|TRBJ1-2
TGTGCCATCAGTGATCGCTCGGTTAACTATGGCTACACCTTC
CAISDRSVNYGYTF
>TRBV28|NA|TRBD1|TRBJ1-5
TGTGCCAGCAGTCGGCCGGGACAGGGCCAGCCCCAGCATTTT
CASSRPGQGQPQHF
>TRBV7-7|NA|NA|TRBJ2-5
TGTGCTAGCAGCTTCCCCGGGGGTGAGACCCAGTACTTC
CASSFPGGETQYF
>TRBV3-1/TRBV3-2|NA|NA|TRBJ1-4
TGTGCCAGCAGCCTCTCGGCGGGGGCGGGGGATGAAAAACTGTTTTTT
CASSLSAGAGDEKLFF
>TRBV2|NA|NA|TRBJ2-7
TGTGCCAGCAGAGGGGGCGAGCAGTACTTC
CASRGGEQYF
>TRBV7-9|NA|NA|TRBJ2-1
TGTGCCAGCAGCAGCCGATGGGAGCAGTTCTTC
CASSSRWEQFF
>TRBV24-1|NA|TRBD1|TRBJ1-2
TGTGCCACCAGTGATCCGACAGGGTACGGCTACACCTTC
CATSDPTGYGYTF
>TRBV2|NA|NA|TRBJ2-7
TGTGCCAGCAACGAGGGCCACGAGCAGTACTTC
CASNEGHEQYF
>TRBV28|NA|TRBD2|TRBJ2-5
TGTGCCAGCAGTCCCTCGGGGGGGGCTTGGGAGACCCAGTACTTC
CASSPSGGAWETQYF
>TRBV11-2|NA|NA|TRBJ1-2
TGTGCCAGCAGCTTAAGGCCCGGGAACTATGGCTACACCTTC
CASSLRPGNYGYTF
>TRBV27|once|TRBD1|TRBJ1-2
TGTGCCAGCAGGACCACAGGGGGCCATGGCTACACCTTC
CASRTTGGHGYTF
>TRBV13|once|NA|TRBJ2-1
TGTGCCAGCGCTGGGAGATCCACCTCCAATGAGCAGTTCTTC
CASAGRSTSNEQFF
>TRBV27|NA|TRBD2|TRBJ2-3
TGTGCCAGCAGGTCACTAGCGGCCTCAGAAGATACGCAGTATTTT
CASRSLAASEDTQYF
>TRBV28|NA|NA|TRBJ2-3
TGTGCCAGCACCTATGGGGAGGCGGACACAGATACGCAGTATTTT
CASTYGEADTDTQYF
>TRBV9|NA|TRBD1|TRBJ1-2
TGTGCCAGCGCTAGGACAGGCTATGGCTACACCTTC
CASARTGYGYTF